A single sample gave rise to the 22 T cell receptor beta chains below, sequenced in a study of beta chain features in type 1 diabetes. General observations from the study: Among all four CD4+ subsets, Type 1 diabetes patients had TCRB CDR3s that were moderately but significantly shorter.

The isolated RNA, all of it, was reverse transcribed, so expressed TCRB transcripts were what got sequenced. Assay used: immunoSEQ multiplex PCR; TCRdb lists only in-frame clones, some missing. The data show about 650,000 clones, 12% seen once. The antigens these receptors bind are not known. Sequenced input: naive CD4+ T cells from blood. These receptors came from a man between 25 and 39 years old with type 1 diabetes.

This chain links TRBV10-3 with TRBJ1-1, with D possibly being TRBD1 (6 bases). V was shortened by 3 bases and J by 7 bases, with 15 bases between the two germline ends. CDR1 ENHRY and CDR2 SYGVKD come from the germline V gene. The CDR3 is made up of 14 amino acids. The CDR3 is CAISESPEQGEAFF. In DNA, the CDR3 is TGTGCCATCAGTGAAAGTCCCGAACAGGGTGAAGCTTTCTTT.

Details on this clone: This sample also contains other DNA sequences that code for the same CDR3. This chain uses TRBV7-2 with TRBJ1-1; 7 bases are shared with TRBD1. The germline CDR1 and CDR2 sequences are SGHTA and FQGNSA. Trimming removed 4 bases from V and 5 bases from J; junction bases left unmatched: 1. The CDR3 has 12 residues. As DNA, the CDR3 is TGTGCCAGCAGCTCCAGGGGGACTGAAGCTTTCTTT. Its translation is CASSSRGTEAFF.

The rearrangement uses TRBV7-2 and TRBJ1-5; tentative D call: TRBD1 (6 bases). The ends were cut back, 5 bases at V and 2 bases at J, with 13 bases in the middle. The CDR3 contains 15 residues. Germline CDR1 is SGHTA and CDR2 is FQGNSA. The CDR3 spells CASSNRVEGNQPQHF. As DNA, the CDR3 is TGTGCCAGCAGCAACAGGGTGGAGGGCAATCAGCCCCAGCATTTT.

The J gene is TRBJ2-3, the V gene TRBV29-1; D might be TRBD1 (6 bases). The CDR3 consists of 14 residues. Germline CDR1 SQVTM, CDR2 ANQGSEA. V was trimmed by 6 bases and J by 0 bases, leaving 13 bases between them. CDR3 protein: CSVPQGPSTDTQYF. CDR3 DNA sequence: TGCAGCGTCCCACAGGGTCCTAGCACAGATACGCAGTATTTT.

V gene TRBV30 combines with J gene TRBJ1-2, with a possible D match to TRBD1 (5 bases). The V end was cut by 4 bases, the J end by 4 bases, with 25 bases between. Germline lookup yields CDR1 GTSNPN and CDR2 SVGIG (reference sequence). CDR3 length equals 17 residues. The CDR3 nucleotides are TGTGCCTGGATCCCCAAGGGGCGCGGTAGCGGAACCTATGGCTACACCTTC. Translating gives CAWIPKGRGSGTYGYTF.

This chain joins TRBV6-6 and TRBJ1-1, with a possible D match to TRBD1 (5 bases). Trimming pared 7 bases from V and 4 bases from J, leaving 16 bases between. Looked up from germline, CDR1 is MNHNY and CDR2 is SVGAGI (reference sequence). This CDR3 is 14 amino acids long. This CDR3 is CASTAGQGGTEAFF. The CDR3 DNA is TGTGCCAGCACCGCCGGGCAGGGAGGCACTGAAGCTTTCTTT.

The table lists this clone with a few counts. V usage is TRBV4-1 and J usage is TRBJ1-5, with no clear D. Germline V gene data show CDR1 as MGHRA and CDR2 as YSYEKL. This CDR3 comprises 16 residues. Trimming shortened V by 4 bases and J by 3 bases, and 16 bases separated the two germline ends. This CDR3 is CASSLVPLSANQPQHF. DNA for the CDR3: TGCGCCAGCAGCCTCGTTCCCCTCTCGGCCAATCAGCCCCAGCATTTT.

This clone was detected a few times. This chain uses TRBV29-1 with TRBJ2-5; D possibly corresponds to TRBD2 (5 bases). This CDR3 spans 13 amino acids. CDR1 and CDR2 (germline): SQVTM, ANQGSEA. Trimming cost V 6 bases and J 0 bases, with 11 bases left between them. The CDR3 sequence is CSVARGYQETQYF. The CDR3 coding sequence is TGCAGCGTCGCAAGAGGGTACCAAGAGACCCAGTACTTC.

The chain is built from TRBV12-5 and TRBJ1-2, with unresolved D. V shed 4 bases and J shed 0 bases, with 15 bases lying between them. Germline V gene lookup returns CDR1 LGHNT and CDR2 FRNRAP. This CDR3 is 16 amino acids long. The CDR3: CASGSIPDGPNYGYTF. The DNA for the CDR3 is TGTGCTAGTGGTTCTATACCGGACGGACCTAACTATGGCTACACCTTC.

The chain's CDR3 is CASSPPGTGWNEQFF. The CDR3 DNA sequence: TGTGCCAGCTCACCACCAGGGACAGGGTGGAATGAGCAGTTCTTC. The rearrangement joins TRBV18 to TRBJ2-1; TRBD1 agrees at 9 bases. Germline loops: CDR1 KGHSH, CDR2 LQKENI. The CDR3 runs to 15 residues. The trim removed 0 bases at V and 7 bases at J, leaving 4 bases unmatched. Combining the CDR3 with reference TRBV18 and TRBJ2-1 gives the whole variable domain NAGVMQNPRHLVRRRGQEARLRCSPMKGHSHVYWYRQLPEEGLKFMVYLQKENIIDESGMPKERFSAEFPKEGPSILRIQQVVRGDSAAYFCASSPPGTGWNEQFFGPGTRLTVL.

CDR3 loop: CASSGQTGGDSPLHF. CDR3 DNA sequence: TGTGCCAGCAGCGGGCAAACAGGGGGCGATTCACCCCTCCACTTT. This chain links TRBV7-2 with TRBJ1-6, with 9 bases aligning to TRBD1. CDR1 is SGHTA and CDR2 is FQGNSA in the germline V gene. V shed 5 bases, J shed 8 bases, and the junction held 7 bases outside the gene matches. The CDR3 is 15 amino acids.

This clone was counted between two and nine times. The rearrangement uses TRBV6-5 and TRBJ1-5; 7 nucleotides agree with TRBD1. Germline trimming cut 5 bases from V and 1 base from J; bases unmatched to any gene: 5. The CDR3 totals 15 residues. CDR1 MNHEY and CDR2 SVGAGI come from the germline V gene. CDR3 bases: TGTGCCAGCAGTGCACAGGGGTTGAGCAATCAGCCCCAGCATTTT. Protein: CASSAQGLSNQPQHF.

In this sample, this clone turned up a few times. This rearrangement joins TRBV4-2 to TRBJ2-7; 7 positions match TRBD1. Looked up from germline, CDR1 is LGHNA and CDR2 is YNFKEQ. The V and J ends lost 5 bases and 0 bases, in that order; junction bases with no gene match: 7. CDR3 length equals 15 residues. As DNA, the CDR3 is TGTGCCAGCAGCGCCGTAGACAGGGACTCCTACGAGCAGTACTTC. It specifies CASSAVDRDSYEQYF.

Only a few counts were recorded for this clone. The rearrangement joins TRBV29-1 to TRBJ1-2; 10 bases are a match to TRBD1. The CDR3 runs to 12 residues. The J segment lost 4 bases and the V segment lost 5 bases, leaving 1 base of the junction unmatched. CDR1 is SQVTM, CDR2 ANQGSEA, per germline. The CDR3 loop reads CSVRDRGYGYTF. The DNA of the CDR3 is TGCAGCGTTCGGGACAGGGGCTATGGCTACACCTTC.

A few counts support this clone. The V gene is TRBV2, the J gene TRBJ1-4, with D hard to call. From germline, CDR1 is SNHLY and CDR2 FYNNEI. The CDR3 loop spans 14 amino acids. V dropped 3 bases and J dropped 0 bases, with 5 bases sitting between them. The CDR3 nucleotides are TGTGCCAGCAGTGACCGAACAACTAATGAAAAACTGTTTTTT. This encodes CASSDRTTNEKLFF.

CDR3 sequence: CASSQWTDQSSGNTIYF. CDR3 DNA: TGCGCCAGCAGCCAATGGACCGACCAAAGCTCTGGAAACACCATATATTTT. This chain uses TRBV4-3 with TRBJ1-3; D call uncertain. The CDR3 totals 17 residues. Per the germline V gene, CDR1 is LGHNA and CDR2 is YSLEER. Trimming pared 2 bases from V and 0 bases from J, leaving 14 bases between.

The chain recombines TRBV19 with TRBJ2-1, with TRBD1 matching over 7 bases. The J segment lost 8 bases and the V segment lost 3 bases, leaving 4 bases of the junction unmatched. The V gene's germline CDR1 is LNHDA and CDR2 SQIVND (reference sequence). The CDR3 loop spans 13 amino acids. The CDR3 loop reads CASSIRQGYEQFF. The CDR3 region has the DNA TGTGCCAGTAGTATCCGACAGGGCTATGAGCAGTTCTTC.

CDR3 sequence reads: CASRYLQGANTGELFF. The DNA of the CDR3 is TGTGCCAGCCGCTATCTACAGGGGGCTAACACCGGGGAGCTGTTTTTT. This chain uses TRBV7-9 with TRBJ2-2, with 9 bases fitting TRBD1. The CDR3 covers 16 residues. Germline values: CDR1 SEHNR, CDR2 FQNEAQ (reference sequence). V gave up 8 bases and J gave up 2 bases; unmatched junction bases: 9. Looking up the rest from reference TRBV7-9 and TRBJ2-2 gives the full variable domain: DTGVSQNPRHKITKRGQNVTFRCDPISEHNRLYWYRQTLGQGPEFLTYFQNEAQLEKSRLLSDRFSAERPKGSFSTLEIQRTEQGDSAMYLCASRYLQGANTGELFFGEGSRLTVL.

There are a few counts of this clone. The rearrangement uses TRBV9 and TRBJ1-5, with D maybe TRBD1 (5 bases). CDR1 is SGDLS, CDR2 YYNGEE, per germline. The CDR3 contains 14 residues. Trimming left V 4 bases short and J 0 bases short, with 8 bases between. CDR3 DNA sequence: TGTGCCAGCAGCCAACAGGATAGCAATCAGCCCCAGCATTTT. This translates into CASSQQDSNQPQHF.

This rearrangement joins TRBV7-2 to TRBJ2-1; tentatively, D is TRBD1 (5 bases). Germline CDR1 and CDR2: SGHTA and FQGNSA. V was pared by 5 bases and J by 6 bases, with 14 bases between. The CDR3 runs 14 residues. CDR3 nucleotide sequence: TGTGCCAGCAGCCTACAGGTCCATATCAATGAGCAGTTCTTC. This sequence encodes CASSLQVHINEQFF.

The V and J genes are TRBV9 and TRBJ2-2; TRBD2 agrees at 7 bases. Germline CDR1 is SGDLS and CDR2 is YYNGEE. The CDR3 has 16 amino acids. V dropped 3 bases and J dropped 1; count of bases not matched to a gene: 6. CDR3 residues: CASSALAGLNTGELFF. The CDR3 nucleotides read TGTGCCAGCAGCGCCTTAGCGGGTCTGAACACCGGGGAGCTGTTTTTT.

This clone appeared a few times. The chain combines TRBV19 with TRBJ1-2; D is unclear. The CDR3 length is 10 residues. Germline CDR1 LNHDA, CDR2 SQIVND (reference sequence). V was clipped by 10 bases and J by 8 bases, with 11 bases between them. CDR3 nucleotide sequence: TGTGCCACCCGGGAGGAGGGCTACACCTTC. Residues: CATREEGYTF.